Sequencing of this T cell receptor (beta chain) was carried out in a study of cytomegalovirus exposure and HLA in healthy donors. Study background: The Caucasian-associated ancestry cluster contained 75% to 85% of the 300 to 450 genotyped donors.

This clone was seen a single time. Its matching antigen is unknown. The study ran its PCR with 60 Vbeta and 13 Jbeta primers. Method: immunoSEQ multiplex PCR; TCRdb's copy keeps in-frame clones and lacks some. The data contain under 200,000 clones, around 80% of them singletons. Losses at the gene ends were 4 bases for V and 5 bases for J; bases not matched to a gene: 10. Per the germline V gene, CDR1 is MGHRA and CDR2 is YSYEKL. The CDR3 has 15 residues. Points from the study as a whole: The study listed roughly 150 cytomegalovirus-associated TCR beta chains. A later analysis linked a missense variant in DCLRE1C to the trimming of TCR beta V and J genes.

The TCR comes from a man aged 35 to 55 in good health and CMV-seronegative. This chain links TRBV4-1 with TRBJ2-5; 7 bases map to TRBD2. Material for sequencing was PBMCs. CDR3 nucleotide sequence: TGCGCCAGCAGCCCGAGACGGACTAGTGGGGAGACCCAGTACTTC. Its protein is CASSPRRTSGETQYF.